Following are 16 T cell receptor beta chains from one sample sequenced in a study of blood T cell repertoires in COVID-19 (dated by TCRdb to the early 2020s). Library construction relied on the immunoSEQ multiplex PCR assay. TCRdb took this table from immuneACCESS and kept in-frame rearrangements with V and J called. Such tables lack part of the clones; where checked against another copy, unresolved V genes explain under half of the gap, and the rest is unexplained. For this sample the table gives 40,000 or so clones, of which 70% to 80% were detected only once. The ten largest clones capture approximately 20% of the sample. Sequences were obtained from peripheral blood. The receptors come from a man between 65 and 79 years old with acute or convalescent COVID-19.

The V gene is TRBV28, the J gene TRBJ2-6, with a tentative D call TRBD1 (5 bases). Germline-derived CDR1 and CDR2 are MDHEN and SYDVKM. The V gene lost 6 bases and the J gene lost 5 bases, with 14 bases spanning the gap. The CDR3 is made up of 15 amino acids. The DNA for the CDR3 is TGTGCCAGCAGGGCCCGCCAGGGTTGGGCCAACGTCCTGACTTTC. This codes for CASRARQGWANVLTF.

This rearrangement joins TRBV27 to TRBJ2-5; a possible D gene is TRBD2 (5 bases). V gave up 6 bases and J gave up 0 bases, with 14 bases separating them. This CDR3 is built from 15 residues. Per the germline V gene, CDR1 is MNHEY and CDR2 is SMNVEV (reference sequence). In DNA form, the CDR3 reads TGTGCCAGCAGCCCACTGGAGGAGTACCAAGAGACCCAGTACTTC. Translating it yields CASSPLEEYQETQYF.

This chain uses TRBV29-1 with TRBJ2-5, with TRBD1 matching over 11 bases. The CDR3 has 13 residues. Germline CDR1 SQVTM, CDR2 ANQGSEA. The ends lost 8 bases at V and 5 bases at J; junction bases unmatched: 7. The CDR3 nucleotides are TGCAGCACCCGGACAGGGGGCTTGGAGACCCAGTACTTC. Translating it yields CSTRTGGLETQYF.

The gene calls are TRBV10-1 and TRBJ2-7, with D possibly matching TRBD2 (6 bases). The CDR3 totals 14 residues. Trimming took off 3 bases at V and 2 bases at J, with 11 bases between the two ends. In germline, CDR1 is WNHNN, CDR2 SYGVQD (reference sequence). The CDR3 bases are TGCGCCAGCAGTGAAGGAGGGGCCGCCTACGAGCAGTACTTC. It is translated as CASSEGGAAYEQYF.

About this clone itself: Germline is not matched at one junction end, which may reflect a read error. The V gene is TRBV13, the J gene TRBJ2-7; 11 bases are shared with TRBD1. Germline CDR1 PRHDT, CDR2 FYEKMQ (reference sequence). CDR3 size: 14 residues. The CDR3 is CASTGTGGAGSINF. CDR3 bases: TGTGCCAGCACTGGGACAGGGGGTGCGGGGTCCATCAACTTC.

This sequence joins TRBV29-1 and TRBJ1-1, with 12 bases fitting TRBD1. V was clipped by 1 base and J by 0 bases; unmatched bases: 6. Germline-derived CDR1 and CDR2 are SQVTM and ANQGSEA. CDR3 length equals 17 residues. CDR3 coding DNA: TGCAGCGTTGAAGCCCCGGGACAGGGGGCGTTGAACACTGAAGCTTTCTTT. Residues: CSVEAPGQGALNTEAFF. The whole variable domain, filled in from reference TRBV29-1 and TRBJ1-1, reads SAVISQKPSRDICQRGTSLTIQCQVDSQVTMMFWYRQQPGQSLTLIATANQGSEATYESGFVIDKFPISRPNLTFSTLTVSNMSPEDSSIYLCSVEAPGQGALNTEAFFGQGTRLTVV.

The CDR3 here is CASSQDLWVGGRNEQFF. Here the CDR3 DNA reads TGTGCCAGCAGCCAAGATCTCTGGGTGGGCGGGAGGAATGAGCAGTTCTTC. The V gene is TRBV14, the J gene TRBJ2-1; TRBD2 matches at 8 bases. V shed 0 bases, J shed 7 bases, and the junction held 11 bases outside the gene matches. Germline CDR1 reads SGHDN; CDR2 reads FVKESK. The CDR3 totals 17 residues.

This sequence joins TRBV5-4 and TRBJ2-4; TRBD2 aligns across 11 bases. This CDR3 spans 16 amino acids. Germline V gives CDR1 SGHNT, CDR2 YYREEE (reference sequence). The ends lost 4 bases at V and 0 bases at J; junction bases unmatched: 3. The CDR3 sequence is CASSVGLAEAKNIQYF. CDR3 DNA: TGTGCCAGCAGCGTGGGACTAGCGGAAGCCAAAAACATTCAGTACTTC. The entire variable domain, with the rest obtained from reference TRBV5-4 and TRBJ2-4, is as follows: ETGVTQSPTHLIKTRGQQVTLRCSSQSGHNTVSWYQQALGQGPQFIFQYYREEENGRGNFPPRFSGLQFPNYSSELNVNALELDDSALYLCASSVGLAEAKNIQYFGAGTRLSVL.

This chain uses TRBV3-1 (or the pseudogene TRBV3-2) with TRBJ2-7, with D possibly being TRBD2 (6 bases). The CDR3 runs to 13 residues. The germline V gene encodes CDR1 LGHDT and CDR2 YNNKEL (reference sequence). Trimming stripped 3 bases from V and 6 bases from J, with 12 bases between. The CDR3 here is CASSQGLLGEQYF. CDR3 DNA: TGTGCCAGCAGCCAGGGACTCCTCGGCGAGCAGTACTTC.

This clone was detected a few times. The chain has TRBV6-2 or TRBV6-3 and TRBJ1-6, with TRBD1 matching 9 bases. The junction had 8 bases not matched to a gene; V was cut back by 5 bases and J by 9 bases. The CDR3 has 15 amino acids. Germline V gene sequence: CDR1 MNHEY, CDR2 SVGEGT. In nucleotides, the CDR3 is TGTGCCAGCAGTCGCTCGGGACAGGGCGGTTCACCCCTCCACTTT. Protein sequence: CASSRSGQGGSPLHF.

V is TRBV28 and J is TRBJ2-7, with TRBD2 matching 10 bases. The germline V gene encodes CDR1 MDHEN and CDR2 SYDVKM. The CDR3 extends over 14 amino acids. Trimming cost V 3 bases and J 6 bases; bases outside gene matches: 5. This CDR3 reads CASSFGLAVSEQYF. CDR3 nucleotides: TGTGCCAGCAGTTTCGGACTAGCGGTTTCCGAGCAGTACTTC.

This chain joins TRBV20-1 and TRBJ1-1, with TRBD1 as a possible D gene (5 bases). The V and J ends lost 3 bases and 0 bases respectively, with 20 bases between them. The CDR3 consists of 17 residues. CDR1 is DFQATT and CDR2 is SNEGSKA in the germline V gene (reference sequence). CDR3 residues: CSASGRGEPSMNTEAFF. Here the CDR3 DNA reads TGCAGTGCTAGTGGAAGGGGCGAGCCATCCATGAACACTGAAGCTTTCTTT.

V is TRBV16 and J is TRBJ1-6, with TRBD1 identical over 7 bases. This CDR3 has 15 amino acids. The ends lost 4 bases at V and 6 bases at J; junction bases unmatched: 6. Germline-derived CDR1 and CDR2 are KGHSY and FQNENV. The CDR3 region has the DNA TGTGCCAGCAGCCCAAACAGGGGAACTAATTCACCCCTCCACTTT. Translation gives CASSPNRGTNSPLHF.

CDR3 in DNA: TGTGCCAGTAGTTTCGCGGGAGGGCCGAACGAGCAGTACTTC. The encoded protein is CASSFAGGPNEQYF. The V call is TRBV19, the J call TRBJ2-7; 9 nucleotides agree with TRBD2. Trimming cost V 5 bases and J 5 bases; bases outside gene matches: 7. This CDR3 comprises 14 residues. Germline V gene lookup returns CDR1 LNHDA and CDR2 SQIVND (reference sequence).

V usage is TRBV29-1 and J usage is TRBJ2-7, with a weak D call TRBD1 (5 bases). The CDR3 is 13 residues long. The germline V and J ends were trimmed by 2 bases and 0 bases, with 8 bases remaining between them. Per the germline V gene, CDR1 is SQVTM and CDR2 is ANQGSEA. The CDR3 region is CSVERRDSYEQYF. DNA of the CDR3: TGCAGCGTTGAACGCAGGGACTCCTACGAGCAGTACTTC.

This clone was observed a few times. This chain joins TRBV5-1 and TRBJ2-5; 7 nucleotides align to TRBD1. The CDR3 has 12 amino acids. The germline gives CDR1 SGHRS, CDR2 YFSETQ. Trimming cost V 4 bases and J 5 bases; bases outside gene matches: 2. The DNA for the CDR3 is TGCGCCAGCAGCAGGGACAGCGAGACCCAGTACTTC. Residues: CASSRDSETQYF.